The clone carrying this T cell receptor beta chain was detected only once. The CDR3 has 17 amino acids. After removal of 5 bases from V and 2 bases from J, the junction contained 14 bases not matched to a gene. Germline V gene sequence: CDR1 SGHVS, CDR2 FQNEAQ. Primers included in the PCR were 60 Vbeta and 13 Jbeta primers. The repertoire was sequenced with immunoSEQ multiplex PCR; TCRdb's copy has only in-frame clones and lacks some. This table has roughly 290,000 clones, around 80% appearing once. The entry originates in a study of cytomegalovirus exposure and HLA in healthy donors. V gene TRBV7-8 combines with J gene TRBJ2-7; TRBD2 matches 8 bases. The sequence was collected from a girl aged 2 to 10 in good health and CMV-seronegative. The sequenced material came from PBMCs. CDR3: CASSPYKSLAAPYEQYF. DNA for the CDR3: TGTGCCAGCAGCCCCTATAAGTCACTAGCGGCCCCCTACGAGCAGTACTTC. The variable domain in full, with the rest retrieved from reference TRBV7-8 and TRBJ2-7, is GAGVSQSPRYKVAKRGQDVALRCDPISGHVSLFWYQQALGQGPEFLTYFQNEAQLDKSGLPSDRFFAERPEGSVSTLKIQRTQQEDSAVYLCASSPYKSLAAPYEQYFGPGTRLTVT.